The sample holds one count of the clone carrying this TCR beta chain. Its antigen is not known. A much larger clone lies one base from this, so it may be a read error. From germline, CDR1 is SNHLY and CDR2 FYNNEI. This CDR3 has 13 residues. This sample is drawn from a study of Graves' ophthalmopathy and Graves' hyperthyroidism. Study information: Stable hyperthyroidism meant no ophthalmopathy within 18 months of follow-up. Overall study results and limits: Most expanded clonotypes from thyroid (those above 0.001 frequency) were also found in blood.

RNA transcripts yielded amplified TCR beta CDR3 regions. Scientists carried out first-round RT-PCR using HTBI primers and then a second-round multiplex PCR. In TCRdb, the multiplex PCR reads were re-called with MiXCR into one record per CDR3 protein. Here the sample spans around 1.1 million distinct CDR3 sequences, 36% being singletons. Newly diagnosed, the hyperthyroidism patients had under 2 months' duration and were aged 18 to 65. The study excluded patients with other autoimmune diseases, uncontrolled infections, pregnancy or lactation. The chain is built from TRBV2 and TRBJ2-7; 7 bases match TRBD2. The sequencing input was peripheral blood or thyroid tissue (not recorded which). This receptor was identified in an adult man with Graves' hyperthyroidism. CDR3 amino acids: CAQQRDGRGEQYF. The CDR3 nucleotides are TGTGCGCAGCAGCGGGATGGTCGGGGCGAGCAGTACTTC.